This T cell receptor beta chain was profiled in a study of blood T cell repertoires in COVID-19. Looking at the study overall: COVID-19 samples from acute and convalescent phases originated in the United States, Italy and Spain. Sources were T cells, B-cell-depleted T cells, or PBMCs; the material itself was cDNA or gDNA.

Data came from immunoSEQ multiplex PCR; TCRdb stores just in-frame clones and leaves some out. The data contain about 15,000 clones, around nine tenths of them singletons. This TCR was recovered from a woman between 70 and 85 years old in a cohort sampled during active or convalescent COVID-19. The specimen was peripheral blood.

This CDR3 is CASSSGQPGSSGNTIYF. The CDR3, as DNA: TGCGCCAGCAGCTCGGGACAGCCGGGGAGCTCTGGAAACACCATATATTTT. The chain carries TRBV5-1 and TRBJ1-3; 7 positions agree with TRBD1. Germline CDR1 reads SGHRS; CDR2 reads YFSETQ. This CDR3 comprises 17 residues. J gave up 0 bases and V 3 bases, and 9 bases lay outside the gene matches.